Listed here is a single T cell receptor (beta chain). This sample was taken from a study of technical replicates of blood from several donors. Here immunoSEQ multiplex PCR was the method, and the copy in TCRdb shows in-frame clones only, minus some. This table holds roughly 82,000 clones, roughly 95% found once. The CDR3 is 13 amino acids. In germline, CDR1 is MNHNS, CDR2 SASEGT. J was trimmed by 8 bases and V by 7 bases; bases with no gene match: 8. The specimen was T cells isolated from PBMCs. The chain carries TRBV6-1 and TRBJ2-1; 7 bases are shared with TRBD1. This sequence originates from a human donor in good health. CDR3 loop: CASTDRVRYEQFF. CDR3 DNA sequence: TGTGCCAGCACCGACAGGGTGAGGTATGAGCAGTTCTTC.